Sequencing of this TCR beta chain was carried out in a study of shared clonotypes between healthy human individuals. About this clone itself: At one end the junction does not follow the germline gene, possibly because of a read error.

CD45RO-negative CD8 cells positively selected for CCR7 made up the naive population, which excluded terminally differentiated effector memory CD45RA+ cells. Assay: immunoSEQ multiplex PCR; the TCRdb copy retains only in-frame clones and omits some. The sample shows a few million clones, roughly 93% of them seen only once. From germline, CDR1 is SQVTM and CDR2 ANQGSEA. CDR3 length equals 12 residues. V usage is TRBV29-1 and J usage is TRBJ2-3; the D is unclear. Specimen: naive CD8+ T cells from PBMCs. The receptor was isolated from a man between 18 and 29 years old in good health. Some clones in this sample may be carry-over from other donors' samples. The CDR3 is CSVVVTPTVRDF. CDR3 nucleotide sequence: TGCAGCGTTGTTGTTACACCCACGGTAAGGGATTTT.